Following are 23 T cell receptor beta chains from one sample sequenced in a study of cytomegalovirus exposure and HLA in healthy donors. The study ran its PCR with 60 Vbeta and 13 Jbeta primers. Profiled with immunoSEQ multiplex PCR; TCRdb holds only in-frame clones, not every one. Among 220,000 or so clones listed, about 77% were seen once. What was sequenced was PBMCs. Receptors were obtained from a woman under 40 in good health and CMV-seronegative.

V and J are TRBV30 and TRBJ2-7; TRBD2 aligns across 9 bases. Germline CDR1 is GTSNPN and CDR2 is SVGIG (reference sequence). V lost 5 bases to trimming and J lost 4 bases; unmatched junction nucleotides: 6. CDR3 length: 13 amino acids. The CDR3 here is CAWGTSSLYEQYF. The CDR3 DNA is TGTGCCTGGGGGACTAGCAGCCTTTACGAGCAGTACTTC.

The V call is TRBV30, the J call TRBJ1-1; D not resolved. Trimming pared 4 bases from V and 2 bases from J, leaving 11 bases between. The germline gives CDR1 GTSNPN, CDR2 SVGIG (reference sequence). The CDR3 runs 13 residues. The CDR3 sequence: CAWNPGYNTEAFF. Written as DNA, the CDR3 is TGTGCCTGGAATCCGGGGTATAACACTGAAGCTTTCTTT.

V and J are TRBV7-2 and TRBJ1-2; 11 bases agree with TRBD1. V shed 4 bases and J 6 bases; nucleotides not matched to a gene: 13. CDR3 length equals 17 residues. Germline loops: CDR1 SGHTA, CDR2 FQGNSA. CDR3 sequence (DNA): TGTGCCAGCAGCTATCAGAGGACAGGGGGCCCGGGTCATGGCTACACCTTC. Translating it yields CASSYQRTGGPGHGYTF.

The chain has TRBV5-6 and TRBJ2-5, with TRBD2 identical over 7 bases. This CDR3 spans 16 amino acids. Germline-derived CDR1 and CDR2 are SGHDT and YYEEEE. The junction had 8 bases not matched to a gene; V was cut back by 2 bases and J by 1 base. CDR3 protein: CASSLAGGGVQETQYF. CDR3 DNA sequence: TGTGCCAGCAGCTTAGCGGGCGGGGGAGTCCAAGAGACCCAGTACTTC.

This chain links TRBV2 with TRBJ1-3, with no clear D. The CDR3 covers 12 residues. CDR1 and CDR2 from the germline V gene are SNHLY and FYNNEI. V shed 2 bases and J shed 11 bases, with 10 bases lying between them. Written as DNA, the CDR3 is TGTGCCAGCAGTGAAAGTCGGACTTCCATATATTTT. Amino acid sequence: CASSESRTSIYF.

The chain employs TRBV2 and TRBJ1-2, with a weak D call TRBD1 (5 bases). From germline, CDR1 is SNHLY and CDR2 FYNNEI. CDR3 length equals 14 residues. The V gene lost 2 bases and the J gene lost 2 bases, with 9 bases spanning the gap. For the CDR3, the DNA is TGTGCCAGCAGTGAATCGACAGACAACTATGGCTACACCTTC. Residues: CASSESTDNYGYTF.

This clone has just one count. The gene calls are TRBV19 and TRBJ2-1; 7 bases are a match to TRBD1. The germline V gene encodes CDR1 LNHDA and CDR2 SQIVND (reference sequence). The CDR3 totals 12 residues. V was clipped by 4 bases and J by 15 bases; unmatched bases: 9. The CDR3 loop is CASSNYGTEWFF. The CDR3 DNA reads TGTGCCAGTAGTAACTACGGGACAGAATGGTTCTTC.

The chain has TRBV12-5 and TRBJ2-5, with 8 positions matching TRBD2. The CDR3 loop spans 16 amino acids. Germline CDR1 is LGHNT and CDR2 is FRNRAP. V dropped 3 bases and J dropped 4; count of bases not matched to a gene: 10. CDR3 sequence reads: CASGFWTSRAGETQYF. CDR3 DNA: TGTGCTAGTGGTTTTTGGACTAGCAGGGCGGGAGAGACCCAGTACTTC.

The chain employs TRBV10-3 and TRBJ1-6; D ambiguous. This CDR3 contains 14 residues. The V and J ends lost 10 bases and 9 bases respectively, with 19 bases between them. CDR1 is ENHRY and CDR2 is SYGVKD in the germline V gene. The chain's CDR3 is CATAGSDQGSPLHF. CDR3 bases: TGTGCCACCGCCGGGAGCGACCAAGGTTCACCCCTCCACTTT.

The DNA of the CDR3 is TGTGCCAGCAGTGAGGCGGGGGCTGGGTATGGCTACACCTTC. It yields the protein CASSEAGAGYGYTF. This chain links TRBV6-1 with TRBJ1-2; a possible D gene is TRBD1 (6 bases). Germline V gene sequence: CDR1 MNHNS, CDR2 SASEGT. The CDR3 consists of 14 residues. The V gene lost 3 bases and the J gene lost 5 bases, with 13 bases spanning the gap.

The chain employs TRBV9 and TRBJ2-1; 7 nucleotides agree with TRBD2. Germline V lookup: CDR1 SGDLS, CDR2 YYNGEE. The CDR3 is 14 residues long. V was clipped by 4 bases and J by 10 bases; unmatched bases: 11. The CDR3 region is CASSIREAPSEQFF. The CDR3, as DNA: TGTGCCAGCAGCATACGGGAGGCACCGTCGGAGCAGTTCTTC. Full variable domain (missing parts from reference TRBV9 and TRBJ2-1): DSGVTQTPKHLITATGQRVTLRCSPRSGDLSVYWYQQSLDQGLQFLIQYYNGEERAKGNILERFSAQQFPDLHSELNLSSLELGDSALYFCASSIREAPSEQFFGPGTRLTVL.

This clone has just a few counts. The chain joins TRBV6-6 to TRBJ2-5, with D possibly being TRBD1 (6 bases). Looked up from germline, CDR1 is MNHNY and CDR2 is SVGAGI (reference sequence). V lost 5 bases and J lost 5, with 15 bases in between. This CDR3 contains 14 residues. The CDR3: CASSRRGGRETQYF. CDR3 nucleotide sequence: TGTGCCAGCAGTCGCAGGGGTGGTCGGGAGACCCAGTACTTC.

The chain employs TRBV6-5 and TRBJ1-2; D remains ambiguous. Germline lookup yields CDR1 MNHEY and CDR2 SVGAGI. This CDR3 comprises 13 residues. The V gene lost 4 bases and the J gene lost 3 bases, with 9 bases spanning the gap. CDR3 sequence: CASSSGVDYGYTF. CDR3 DNA sequence: TGTGCCAGCAGTTCCGGGGTGGACTATGGCTACACCTTC.

This clone was found once. The rearrangement links TRBV10-1 to TRBJ2-3; TRBD2 might be the D (5 bases). Germline-derived CDR1 and CDR2 are WNHNN and SYGVQD (reference sequence). The CDR3 length is 16 residues. The V and J ends lost 4 bases and 0 bases respectively, with 14 bases between them. CDR3 sequence reads: CASSGEGSFSTDTQYF. CDR3 bases: TGCGCCAGCAGTGGAGAGGGCAGTTTTAGCACAGATACGCAGTATTTT.

Only one count was recorded for this clone. This sample also contains other DNA sequences that code for the same CDR3. The chain combines TRBV2 with TRBJ1-1, with 7 bases aligning to TRBD1. The CDR3 is 15 residues long. V lost 0 bases to trimming and J lost 11 bases; unmatched junction nucleotides: 12. CDR1 and CDR2 from the germline V gene are SNHLY and FYNNEI. CDR3 bases: TGTGCCAGCAGTGAAGCGGGACAGTGGTGGGAAGAGGCTTTCTTT. It is translated as CASSEAGQWWEEAFF.

The chain couples TRBV27 to TRBJ1-6, with D possibly TRBD1 on 6 matching bases. Germline V CDR1 and CDR2: MNHEY, SMNVEV (reference sequence). V was cut by 2 bases and J by 7 bases, with 9 bases left in between. The CDR3 length is 14 residues. The CDR3 DNA sequence: TGTGCCAGCAGTTTAGGCCAGGGGAATTCACCCCTCCACTTT. This encodes CASSLGQGNSPLHF.

The chain links TRBV19 to TRBJ1-2, with 12 nucleotides matching TRBD1. J was trimmed by 7 bases and V by 6 bases; bases with no gene match: 6. From germline, CDR1 is LNHDA and CDR2 SQIVND (reference sequence). There are 14 residues in the CDR3. In nucleotides, the CDR3 is TGTGCCAGTAGCATCGGGACAGGGGGCTCTGGCTACACCTTC. Protein sequence: CASSIGTGGSGYTF.

For the CDR3, the DNA is TGTGCCAGCAGCCAAGTGTCGGGAGCTAACTATGGCTACACCTTC. Its translation: CASSQVSGANYGYTF. This chain uses TRBV4-2 with TRBJ1-2, with D unresolved. Trimming took off 1 base at V and 0 bases at J, with 9 bases between the two ends. This CDR3 is built from 15 residues. CDR1 and CDR2 from the germline V gene are LGHNA and YNFKEQ.

This rearrangement joins TRBV19 to TRBJ2-7; possible D gene TRBD1, 5 bases. Germline V gene data show CDR1 as LNHDA and CDR2 as SQIVND (reference sequence). V dropped 5 bases and J dropped 6 bases, with 8 bases sitting between them. The CDR3 runs to 11 residues. The CDR3 is CASSQGIEQYF. The CDR3 DNA is TGTGCCAGTAGTCAGGGCATCGAGCAGTACTTC.

This chain uses TRBV27 with TRBJ2-1; D might be TRBD2 (7 bases). The CDR3 is 14 residues long. Germline loops: CDR1 MNHEY, CDR2 SMNVEV (reference sequence). V lost 2 bases and J 9 bases, leaving 14 bases between the germline ends. The CDR3 region is CASSLAGALGEQFF. The CDR3 bases are TGTGCCAGCAGTTTAGCGGGGGCCTTGGGTGAGCAGTTCTTC.

This clone was seen a few times. V and J are TRBV6-1 and TRBJ1-5; 7 bases match TRBD1. CDR1 MNHNS and CDR2 SASEGT come from the germline V gene. The CDR3 is 14 amino acids. V lost 6 bases to trimming and J lost 8 bases; unmatched junction nucleotides: 10. The CDR3 DNA sequence: TGTGCCAGCAGCACCTTGGACAGGCTAGAGCCCCAGCATTTT. Translated: CASSTLDRLEPQHF.

On this clone: A read error may produce the germline difference seen at one junction end. This sequence joins TRBV11-3 and TRBJ1-6, with D unclear. Germline CDR1 SGHNT, CDR2 YENEEA. This CDR3 spans 17 amino acids. CDR3 in amino acids: CDSSLGSFGTYNSPLHF. The CDR3 region has the DNA TGTGACAGCAGCTTAGGTTCGTTCGGGACCTATAATTCACCCCTCCACTTT.

The table lists this clone with a few counts. V is TRBV6-1 and J is TRBJ1-2; TRBD1 might be the D (5 bases). The V and J ends lost 6 bases and 0 bases respectively, with 11 bases between them. Germline-derived CDR1 and CDR2 are MNHNS and SASEGT. CDR3 length: 14 amino acids. The CDR3 region has the DNA TGTGCCAGCAGCTTACAGGCTACTAACTATGGCTACACCTTC. Encoded protein: CASSLQATNYGYTF.